The 11 T cell receptor beta chains listed next were all sequenced from one sample in a study of early stage breast cancer tumors. Sequenced by immunoSEQ multiplex PCR; TCRdb stores in-frame clones only, minus some. The top ten clones hold roughly 7% of a sample with about 36,000 clones, approximately 69% of them seen once. The sequencing input was blood. The receptors stem from a person between 60 and 70 years old with breast cancer.

As DNA, the CDR3 is TGTGCCAGCAGCCGACCATCTATTGGGGACACTGAAGCTTTCTTT. Protein product: CASSRPSIGDTEAFF. The chain recombines TRBV7-9 with TRBJ1-1, with D unclear. Germline loops: CDR1 SEHNR, CDR2 FQNEAQ (reference sequence). The CDR3 is made up of 15 amino acids. Trimming removed 5 bases from V and 3 bases from J, with 16 bases in between.

The chain uses TRBV7-2 and TRBJ2-1; D unresolved. The V and J ends lost 1 base and 5 bases respectively, with 6 bases between them. CDR1 is SGHTA and CDR2 is FQGNSA in the germline V gene. The CDR3 covers 13 residues. The CDR3 sequence: CASSLEGHNEQFF. In DNA form, the CDR3 reads TGTGCCAGCAGCTTAGAGGGCCACAATGAGCAGTTCTTC.

V gene TRBV5-1 combines with J gene TRBJ2-7, with D perhaps matching TRBD2 (6 bases). The CDR3 spans 14 residues. Trimming shortened V by 0 bases and J by 2 bases, and 9 bases separated the two germline ends. Looked up from germline, CDR1 is SGHRS and CDR2 is YFSETQ. DNA for the CDR3: TGCGCCAGCAGCTTGGAGCGGACTACCTACGAGCAGTACTTC. Its protein is CASSLERTTYEQYF.

This CDR3 reads CASSVGDFTDTQYF. The CDR3 coding sequence is TGTGCCAGCAGCGTAGGGGACTTCACAGATACGCAGTATTTT. The genes are TRBV9 and TRBJ2-3; maybe TRBD2 (6 bases). Trimming took off 0 bases at V and 2 bases at J, with 7 bases between the two ends. The germline V gene has CDR1 SGDLS and CDR2 YYNGEE. The CDR3 contains 14 residues.

The chain recombines TRBV2 with TRBJ1-1; the D is unclear. Per the germline V gene, CDR1 is SNHLY and CDR2 is FYNNEI. The CDR3 consists of 13 residues. Trimming removed 11 bases from V and 0 bases from J, with 13 bases in between. CDR3 sequence: CASKRTVNTEAFF. CDR3 nucleotides: TGTGCCTCTAAGAGGACGGTGAACACTGAAGCTTTCTTT.

This clone was detected only a few times. V usage is TRBV2 and J usage is TRBJ2-7, with TRBD2 as a possible D gene (6 bases). V gave up 0 bases and J gave up 6 bases, with 21 bases separating them. This CDR3 is 17 amino acids long. CDR1 and CDR2 from the germline V gene are SNHLY and FYNNEI. CDR3 bases: TGTGCCAGCAGTGAAGCGCTTCCAGGGAGCGGGCTCAGCGAGCAGTACTTC. Translation: CASSEALPGSGLSEQYF.

The rearrangement uses TRBV19 and TRBJ2-1, with TRBD2 matching 13 bases. This CDR3 has 13 amino acids. Unmatched junction bases numbered 5, after V lost 7 bases and J lost 11 bases. Germline V CDR1 and CDR2: LNHDA, SQIVND (reference sequence). This CDR3 reads CASTWGTSGKQFF. The CDR3 bases are TGTGCCAGTACCTGGGGGACTAGCGGGAAGCAGTTCTTC.

The J gene is TRBJ2-7, the V gene TRBV6-1; D could derive from TRBD1 or TRBD2 (5 bases each). V dropped 8 bases and J dropped 2 bases, with 16 bases sitting between them. Germline CDR1 is MNHNS and CDR2 is SASEGT. The CDR3 spans 14 residues. The CDR3 bases are TGTGCCAGCCGAGTGGAGACGGGACCCTACGAGCAGTACTTC. This sequence encodes CASRVETGPYEQYF.

J is TRBJ2-1 and V is TRBV5-1; D could derive from TRBD1 or TRBD2 (6 bases each). Germline-derived CDR1 and CDR2 are SGHRS and YFSETQ. Trimming cost V 6 bases and J 8 bases, with 18 bases left between them. There are 14 residues in the CDR3. The CDR3 is CASTGWGAWDEQFF. Written as DNA, the CDR3 is TGCGCCAGCACCGGGTGGGGGGCCTGGGATGAGCAGTTCTTC.

The genes are TRBV2 and TRBJ1-2; tentative D call: TRBD1 (5 bases). CDR1 SNHLY and CDR2 FYNNEI come from the germline V gene. The CDR3 has 15 residues. Trimming took 5 bases from V and 4 from J, leaving 17 bases between them. As DNA, the CDR3 is TGTGCCAGCAGTTGGGTTGGGGACGGGAGCTATGGCTACACCTTC. Translating gives CASSWVGDGSYGYTF.

The genes are TRBV19 and TRBJ2-3; 9 nucleotides match TRBD1. Germline assignment: CDR1 LNHDA and CDR2 SQIVND (reference sequence). Trimming removed 4 bases from V and 6 bases from J; junction bases left unmatched: 11. The CDR3 spans 16 residues. The CDR3 is CASSTGTGRVRDTQYF. CDR3 sequence (DNA): TGTGCCAGTAGTACCGGGACAGGGAGAGTGAGGGATACGCAGTATTTT.